This T cell receptor (beta chain) was identified during a study of identical twins. Whole-study results and caveats: Analyses of zero insertions could, in part, be confounded by invariant MAIT and iNKT cells. Beta clonotypes that were abundant in cord blood contained fewer insertions, a pattern absent from memory repertoires.

This clonotype has only a few counts. Its antigen is unknown. One entry per CDR3 protein results from TCRdb running MiXCR on the 5' RACE reads. The table lists about 490,000 distinct CDR3 sequences, 15% of them singletons. Each donor was a healthy Caucasian. From germline, CDR1 is SGHRS and CDR2 YFSETQ. This CDR3 has 15 residues. Deletions cut 0 bases from V and 1 base from J, with 8 bases between. The sample was also reused in another study, on yellow fever vaccine responses in identical twins. This second study says: Twins' T cell vaccine responses reportedly looked partly convergent, partly personalized.

The sequencing sample was made of CD4+ T cells sorted from blood. This TCR derives from a young woman in good health. The chain uses TRBV5-1 and TRBJ2-1; D tentatively fits TRBD1 or TRBD2 (5 bases each). The CDR3 region is CASSLDWGSYNEQFF. CDR3 in DNA: TGCGCCAGCAGCTTGGATTGGGGGTCCTACAATGAGCAGTTCTTC.